The 10 T cell receptor beta chains in this list originate from one sample, sequenced in a study of beta chain features in type 1 diabetes. Reverse transcribing all isolated RNA meant expressed TCRB transcripts were sequenced. Using immunoSEQ multiplex PCR, the repertoire was profiled, and TCRdb retains in-frame clones only, with some absent. The data hold some 270,000 clones, with 8% observed a single time. The sample consisted of central memory CD4+ T cells from blood. The origin of the receptors is a woman under 30 in good health.

This clone was seen a few times. The rearrangement links TRBV5-1 to TRBJ1-1; tentatively, D is TRBD1 (5 bases). The CDR3 sequence is 14 residues long. Deletions cut 7 bases from V and 1 base from J, with 14 bases between. CDR1 and CDR2 (germline): SGHRS, YFSETQ. The CDR3 DNA is TGCGCCAGCGGAAAACAAGACAGGAACACTGAAGCTTTCTTT. Its protein product is CASGKQDRNTEAFF.

The chain recombines TRBV6-6 with TRBJ2-1; the D gene is possibly TRBD2 (5 bases). The CDR3 covers 12 residues. The V end lost 5 bases, the J end lost 10 bases, and 12 bases lay between the germline ends. CDR1 is MNHNY, CDR2 SVGAGI, per germline (reference sequence). CDR3 bases: TGTGCCAGCAGTCGGACTTCCCCGGAGCAGTTCTTC. This gives the protein CASSRTSPEQFF.

The J gene is TRBJ2-2, the V gene TRBV7-3; D is unclear. This CDR3 is 13 amino acids long. With 5 bases removed from V and 2 bases from J, the gap between germline ends came to 6 bases. From germline, CDR1 is SGHTA and CDR2 FQGTGA. DNA for the CDR3: TGTGCCAGCAGCGCCTCCAACACCGGGGAGCTGTTTTTT. This encodes CASSASNTGELFF.

A few counts support this clone. The chain links TRBV9 to TRBJ2-3, with 7 bases lining up with TRBD1. The CDR3 spans 17 residues. V shed 4 bases and J 0 bases; nucleotides not matched to a gene: 11. The V gene's germline CDR1 is SGDLS and CDR2 YYNGEE. CDR3 amino acids: CASSPRQGKGSTDTQYF. In DNA, the CDR3 is TGTGCCAGCAGCCCACGACAGGGAAAGGGGAGCACAGATACGCAGTATTTT.

This sequence joins TRBV18 and TRBJ1-1; D unresolved. The V gene lost 8 bases and the J gene lost 0 bases, with 7 bases spanning the gap. Germline V gives CDR1 KGHSH, CDR2 LQKENI. The CDR3 spans 12 residues. For the CDR3, the DNA is TGTGCCAGCACCGGAATGAACACTGAAGCTTTCTTT. Protein product: CASTGMNTEAFF. Looking up the rest from reference TRBV18 and TRBJ1-1 gives the full variable domain: NAGVMQNPRHLVRRRGQEARLRCSPMKGHSHVYWYRQLPEEGLKFMVYLQKENIIDESGMPKERFSAEFPKEGPSILRIQQVVRGDSAAYFCASTGMNTEAFFGQGTRLTVV.

V gene TRBV11-3 combines with J gene TRBJ2-1, with 7 bases that match TRBD2. Germline V gives CDR1 SGHNT, CDR2 YENEEA. The CDR3 consists of 16 residues. The junction had 13 bases not matched to a gene; V was cut back by 5 bases and J by 6 bases. The CDR3 sequence: CASSPLPGGVGNEQFF. As DNA, the CDR3 is TGTGCCAGCAGCCCCTTGCCGGGAGGAGTGGGCAATGAGCAGTTCTTC.

This clone has more than one count but fewer than ten. The chain combines TRBV27 with TRBJ2-1; no clear D. This CDR3 has 15 residues. V was trimmed by 0 bases and J by 4 bases, leaving 10 bases between them. Germline CDR1 and CDR2: MNHEY and SMNVEV (reference sequence). The CDR3, as DNA: TGTGCCAGCAGTTTATCCGCTTACGGATACAATGAGCAGTTCTTC. Its translation is CASSLSAYGYNEQFF.

V usage is TRBV7-2 and J usage is TRBJ2-5; 8 nucleotides line up with TRBD2. This CDR3 spans 14 amino acids. Per germline, CDR1 SGHTA and CDR2 FQGNSA. Germline trimming cut 3 bases from V and 2 bases from J; bases unmatched to any gene: 2. The CDR3: CASSFGLAQETQYF. The CDR3 DNA reads TGTGCCAGCAGCTTCGGACTAGCTCAAGAGACCCAGTACTTC.

At least ten counts were recorded for this clone. This sample also contains other DNA sequences that code for the same CDR3. The chain joins TRBV7-9 to TRBJ1-6; 9 bases are shared with TRBD1. The CDR3 consists of 16 residues. J lost 3 bases, V lost 3 bases, and 3 bases had no gene match. Germline CDR1 reads SEHNR; CDR2 reads FQNEAQ (reference sequence). This CDR3 reads CASSLGQGFYNSPLHF. The CDR3 nucleotides are TGTGCCAGCAGCTTGGGACAGGGCTTCTATAATTCACCCCTCCACTTT.

There are a few counts of this clone. The chain has TRBV7-3 and TRBJ2-7; 7 bases align to TRBD2. CDR1 is SGHTA and CDR2 is FQGTGA in the germline V gene. This CDR3 has 14 amino acids. V lost 2 bases to trimming and J lost 3 bases; unmatched junction nucleotides: 4. The CDR3 is CASSLAGVDYEQYF. CDR3 sequence (DNA): TGTGCCAGCAGCTTAGCGGGAGTGGACTACGAGCAGTACTTC.